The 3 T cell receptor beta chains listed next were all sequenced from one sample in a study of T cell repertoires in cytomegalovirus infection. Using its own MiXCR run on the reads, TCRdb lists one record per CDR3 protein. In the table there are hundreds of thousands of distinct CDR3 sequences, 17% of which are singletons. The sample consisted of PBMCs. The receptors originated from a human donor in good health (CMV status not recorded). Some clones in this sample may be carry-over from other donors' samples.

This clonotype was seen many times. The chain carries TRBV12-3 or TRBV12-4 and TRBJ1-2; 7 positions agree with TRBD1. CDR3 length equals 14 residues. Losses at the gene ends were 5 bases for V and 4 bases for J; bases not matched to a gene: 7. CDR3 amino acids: CASSLLGQSYGYTF. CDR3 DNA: TGTGCCAGCAGTCTCCTGGGACAGAGCTATGGCTACACCTTC.

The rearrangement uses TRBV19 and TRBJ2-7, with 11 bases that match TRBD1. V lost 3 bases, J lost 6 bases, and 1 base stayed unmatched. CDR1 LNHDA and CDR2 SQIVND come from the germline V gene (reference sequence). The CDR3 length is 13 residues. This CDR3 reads CASSMDRGLEQYF. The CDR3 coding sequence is TGTGCCAGTAGTATGGACAGGGGGCTCGAGCAGTACTTC.

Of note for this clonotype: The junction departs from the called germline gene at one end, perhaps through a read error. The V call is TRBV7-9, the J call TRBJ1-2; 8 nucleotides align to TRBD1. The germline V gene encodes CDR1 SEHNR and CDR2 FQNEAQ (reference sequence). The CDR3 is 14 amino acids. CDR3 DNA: TGTACCAGCAGCCTACCAGGGGGCGCCTATGGCTACACCTTC. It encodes CTSSLPGGAYGYTF.